One sample yielded the 18 T cell receptor beta chains listed below, sequenced in a study of neurological immune-mediated disorders. Sample time point: technical triplicate 2. TCRdb reanalysed the 5' RACE reads using MiXCR and keeps one entry per CDR3 protein. In the table there are about 59,000 distinct CDR3 sequences, approximately 25% of which are singletons. Sample: PBMCs. The origin of the receptors is a man aged 55 to 70 with HTLV-1-associated myelopathy (HAM/TSP).

This clonotype was seen once. The genes are TRBV20-1 and TRBJ1-2, with a weak D call TRBD1 (5 bases). V gave up 5 bases and J gave up 4 bases, with 8 bases separating them. This CDR3 spans 11 amino acids. The germline CDR1 and CDR2 sequences are DFQATT and SNEGSKA (reference sequence). In DNA, the CDR3 is TGCAGTGCTGGGGGGGGCTATGGCTACACCTTC. This translates into CSAGGGYGYTF.

This clonotype was counted at least ten times. The DNA for the CDR3 is TGTGCCAGCAGCCACGTGACTAGCGGGGGGTCCTACGAGCAGTACTTC. Translated, it gives CASSHVTSGGSYEQYF. J is TRBJ2-7 and V is TRBV4-2; 13 positions match TRBD2. Trimming at V came to 3 bases and at J to 1 base, leaving 3 bases not matched to a gene. Germline CDR1 is LGHNA and CDR2 is YNFKEQ. This CDR3 comprises 16 residues.

The chain employs TRBV5-1 and TRBJ2-5; 8 bases line up with TRBD2. V gave up 5 bases and J gave up 0 bases; unmatched junction bases: 9. From germline, CDR1 is SGHRS and CDR2 YFSETQ. The CDR3 sequence is 16 residues long. The DNA for the CDR3 is TGCGCCAGCAGTCTCGGAGTCGGGAGGGACCAAGAGACCCAGTACTTC. The encoded protein is CASSLGVGRDQETQYF.

This clonotype appeared many times. The V gene is TRBV7-2, the J gene TRBJ1-2; D is possibly TRBD1 (6 bases). This CDR3 is built from 13 residues. CDR1 SGHTA and CDR2 FQGNSA come from the germline V gene. V shed 5 bases and J shed 8 bases, with 15 bases lying between them. The chain's CDR3 is CASSNQQGWGYTF. The CDR3 DNA reads as TGTGCCAGCAGCAACCAACAGGGATGGGGCTACACCTTC.

The chain has TRBV5-1 and TRBJ1-4; no firm D call. Germline-derived CDR1 and CDR2 are SGHRS and YFSETQ. The length of the CDR3 is 16 residues. V shed 4 bases and J shed 3 bases, with 16 bases lying between them. The CDR3 DNA follows: TGCGCCAGCAGCGAGGAATGGCTCTGGGCTAATGAAAAACTGTTTTTT. Protein product: CASSEEWLWANEKLFF.

This clonotype was seen at least ten times. J is TRBJ2-7 and V is TRBV7-8; tentative D call: TRBD1 (6 bases). Trimming took 5 bases from V and 4 from J, leaving 12 bases between them. Germline V gene lookup returns CDR1 SGHVS and CDR2 FQNEAQ. The CDR3 totals 13 residues. DNA for the CDR3: TGTGCCAGCAGCCTAAACAGGGTTTACGAGCAGTACTTC. Translated: CASSLNRVYEQYF.

In its sample, this clonotype was seen many times. This chain uses TRBV5-1 with TRBJ2-3, with 10 bases that match TRBD1. CDR1 and CDR2 (germline): SGHRS, YFSETQ. J gave up 7 bases and V 3 bases, and 11 bases lay outside the gene matches. This CDR3 contains 16 residues. The DNA of the CDR3 is TGCGCCAGCAGCTCTGACCCGGGACAGGGGTCGAATACGCAGTATTTT. The encoded protein is CASSSDPGQGSNTQYF.

With respect to this clonotype: One end of the junction varies from germline; a read error may be responsible. The CDR3 region is CASSLYLLDRGNYCYTF. CDR3 in DNA: TGTGCCAGCAGCCTATACCTACTGGACAGGGGTAACTATTGCTACACCTTC. The gene calls are TRBV28 and TRBJ1-2, with 9 bases aligning to TRBD1. Germline V gives CDR1 MDHEN, CDR2 SYDVKM. CDR3 length equals 17 residues.

This clonotype has more than one count but fewer than ten. CDR3 in amino acids: CSARVAGGPTILYEQYF. CDR3 in DNA: TGCAGTGCTAGGGTAGCGGGAGGGCCTACCATTTTATACGAGCAGTACTTC. This sequence joins TRBV20-1 and TRBJ2-7; the match to TRBD2 covers 11 bases. The CDR3 is 17 amino acids. Losses at the gene ends were 3 bases for V and 4 bases for J; bases not matched to a gene: 14. The germline V gene encodes CDR1 DFQATT and CDR2 SNEGSKA (reference sequence).

The genes are TRBV25-1 and TRBJ2-1, with D uncertain. The CDR3 consists of 11 residues. The V end lost 2 bases, the J end lost 7 bases, and 3 bases lay between the germline ends. CDR1 MGHDK and CDR2 SYGVNS come from the germline V gene. CDR3 in amino acids: CASSEANEQFF. The CDR3 DNA follows: TGTGCCAGCAGTGAAGCAAATGAGCAGTTCTTC. The full variable domain, completed using reference TRBV25-1 and TRBJ2-1, is EADIYQTPRYLVIGTGKKITLECSQTMGHDKMYWYQQDPGMELHLIHYSYGVNSTEKGDLSSESTVSRIRTEHFPLTLESARPSHTSQYLCASSEANEQFFGPGTRLTVL.

The chain employs TRBV19 and TRBJ1-5, with 9 bases matching TRBD1. Germline assignment: CDR1 LNHDA and CDR2 SQIVND (reference sequence). The CDR3 loop spans 16 amino acids. With 5 bases clipped from V and 3 bases from J, the junction kept 8 bases outside the gene matches. In DNA form, the CDR3 reads TGTGCCAGTAGTGACTCCGGGACAGGGAACAATCAGCCCCAGCATTTT. Protein: CASSDSGTGNNQPQHF.

This clonotype was found once. The genes are TRBV6-5 and TRBJ2-5; D is ambiguous. The CDR3 is 13 residues long. V was trimmed by 0 bases and J by 6 bases, leaving 8 bases between them. Germline V lookup: CDR1 MNHEY, CDR2 SVGAGI. The CDR3 here is CASSYSTTKTQYF. The CDR3 bases are TGTGCCAGCAGTTACTCGACCACCAAGACCCAGTACTTC.

This clonotype has a count of ten or more. This chain connects TRBV2 to TRBJ2-6; the match to TRBD2 covers 8 bases. V lost 8 bases, J lost 0 bases, and 6 bases stayed unmatched. Germline V gives CDR1 SNHLY, CDR2 FYNNEI. This CDR3 is 16 amino acids long. The CDR3 is CASDREGRSGANVLTF. CDR3 nucleotides: TGTGCCAGCGACCGGGAGGGCCGCTCTGGGGCCAACGTCCTGACTTTC.

Many counts were recorded for this clonotype. The CDR3 region has the DNA TGCGCCAGCAGCGCTGGACTAGCGGGGAGCTTGAACACCGGGGAGCTGTTTTTT. Translated: CASSAGLAGSLNTGELFF. J is TRBJ2-2 and V is TRBV5-1; TRBD2 matches 12 bases. J gave up 1 base and V 4 bases, and 8 bases lay outside the gene matches. The CDR3 spans 18 residues. Germline V gene data show CDR1 as SGHRS and CDR2 as YFSETQ.

The chain recombines TRBV29-1 with TRBJ2-7; D is perhaps TRBD1 or TRBD2 (6 bases each). V gave up 5 bases and J gave up 5 bases, with 16 bases separating them. The CDR3 extends over 13 amino acids. CDR1 and CDR2 (germline): SQVTM, ANQGSEA. The CDR3 DNA is TGCAGCGTTTCATCGGGGGCGCAGGACGAGCAGTACTTC. This codes for CSVSSGAQDEQYF.

V gene TRBV5-1 combines with J gene TRBJ2-7; 7 nucleotides align to TRBD1. The CDR3 spans 14 residues. J lost 1 base, V lost 4 bases, and 5 bases had no gene match. CDR1 is SGHRS, CDR2 YFSETQ, per germline. The CDR3 protein is CASSAPTGSYEQYF. In nucleotides, the CDR3 is TGCGCCAGCAGCGCACCGACAGGGTCCTACGAGCAGTACTTC.

This clonotype was seen at least ten times. The V gene is TRBV5-4, the J gene TRBJ1-1; 7 bases are a match to TRBD1. The ends lost 0 bases at V and 7 bases at J; junction bases unmatched: 6. The length of the CDR3 is 14 residues. From germline, CDR1 is SGHNT and CDR2 YYREEE (reference sequence). DNA for the CDR3: TGTGCCAGCAGCTTGGGGACCGGGACAGTTGAAGCTTTCTTT. It is translated as CASSLGTGTVEAFF.

This clonotype was seen a few times. The V call is TRBV7-9, the J call TRBJ2-3; 7 nucleotides line up with TRBD1. CDR3 length equals 14 residues. Germline V gene lookup returns CDR1 SEHNR and CDR2 FQNEAQ (reference sequence). Trimming cost V 10 bases and J 3 bases; bases outside gene matches: 10. CDR3 region: CAIEGQPLTDTQYF. The CDR3 region has the DNA TGTGCCATCGAGGGACAGCCTCTGACAGATACGCAGTATTTT.